Listed here are 12 T cell receptor beta chains from one sample, sequenced in a study of beta chain features in type 1 diabetes. The entirety of the isolated RNA underwent reverse transcription, so expressed TCRB transcripts were sequenced. Sequencing was performed with immunoSEQ multiplex PCR; in TCRdb, only in-frame clones are kept and a portion is missing. Found here are 810,000 or so clones, roughly a sixth of them singletons; the top ten hold 0.023%. The sample was naive CD4+ T cells from blood. All receptors derive from a woman aged 18-29 years in good health.

This chain connects TRBV18 to TRBJ1-5, with D possibly being TRBD1 (5 bases). The CDR3 covers 14 residues. Germline CDR1 is KGHSH and CDR2 is LQKENI. Trimming removed 4 bases from V and 3 bases from J, with 10 bases in between. The CDR3 DNA is TGTGCCAGCTCACTAGGGACGGACAATCAGCCCCAGCATTTT. It yields the protein CASSLGTDNQPQHF.

This clone was recorded a few times. J is TRBJ1-2 and V is TRBV7-2; no firm D call. V was trimmed by 5 bases and J by 3 bases, leaving 22 bases between them. The CDR3 has 17 amino acids. CDR1 and CDR2 from the germline V gene are SGHTA and FQGNSA. CDR3: CASSPQVAGGIDYGYTF. In DNA, the CDR3 is TGTGCCAGCAGCCCCCAGGTCGCAGGAGGGATAGACTATGGCTACACCTTC. The whole variable domain, remainder taken from reference TRBV7-2 and TRBJ1-2, is GAGVSQSPSNKVTEKGKDVELRCDPISGHTALYWYRQSLGQGLEFLIYFQGNSAPDKSGLPSDRFSAERTGGSVSTLTIQRTQQEDSAVYLCASSPQVAGGIDYGYTFGSGTRLTVV.

The V gene is TRBV5-6, the J gene TRBJ2-7, with 9 bases matching TRBD2. The trim removed 4 bases at V and 2 bases at J, leaving 10 bases unmatched. CDR3 size: 16 residues. CDR1 and CDR2 from the germline V gene are SGHDT and YYEEEE. This CDR3 is CASSRRLAGAPYEQYF. As DNA, the CDR3 is TGTGCCAGCAGCCGTCGGTTAGCGGGAGCCCCCTACGAGCAGTACTTC.

The chain recombines TRBV25-1 with TRBJ2-3, with TRBD2 matching over 8 bases. After removal of 5 bases from V and 4 bases from J, the junction contained 11 bases not matched to a gene. Per the germline V gene, CDR1 is MGHDK and CDR2 is SYGVNS. The CDR3 extends over 16 amino acids. In DNA form, the CDR3 reads TGTGCCAGCAGTAGAACTAGCGGAGGAGGAGCAGATACGCAGTATTTT. It encodes CASSRTSGGGADTQYF.

The rearrangement links TRBV10-3 to TRBJ2-7; 12 nucleotides align to TRBD1. CDR3 length: 14 amino acids. CDR1 is ENHRY, CDR2 SYGVKD, per germline. V lost 10 bases, J lost 4 bases, and 8 bases stayed unmatched. The CDR3 region is CATGDRGLVYEQYF. As DNA, the CDR3 is TGTGCCACCGGGGACAGGGGGCTTGTATACGAGCAGTACTTC.

This clone turned up a few times. The rearrangement links TRBV7-9 to TRBJ2-5; TRBD1 is a possible D gene (6 bases). The V end lost 5 bases, the J end lost 2 bases, and 21 bases lay between the germline ends. CDR1 is SEHNR, CDR2 FQNEAQ, per germline (reference sequence). This CDR3 has 17 residues. DNA of the CDR3: TGTGCCAGCAGCGGTACAGGGCCCGCCGTGCGACAAGAGACCCAGTACTTC. It codes for CASSGTGPAVRQETQYF.

The gene calls are TRBV19 and TRBJ2-5, with a tentative D call TRBD2 (7 bases). The CDR3 totals 14 residues. Germline V gene lookup returns CDR1 LNHDA and CDR2 SQIVND (reference sequence). With 10 bases removed from V and 6 bases from J, the gap between germline ends came to 21 bases. The CDR3 reads CATQNHGGGKTQYF. Here the CDR3 DNA reads TGTGCCACCCAGAATCATGGCGGGGGCAAGACCCAGTACTTC.

A few counts support this clone. The J gene is TRBJ1-1, the V gene TRBV6-5, with D perhaps matching TRBD1 (6 bases). CDR1 and CDR2 from the germline V gene are MNHEY and SVGAGI. The CDR3 spans 14 residues. Trimming took 6 bases from V and 1 from J, leaving 12 bases between them. DNA of the CDR3: TGTGCCAGCAGCGGGGGACAACAGAACACTGAAGCTTTCTTT. Encoded protein: CASSGGQQNTEAFF.

The chain employs TRBV15 and TRBJ1-1; D is perhaps TRBD1 (5 bases). The CDR3 loop spans 15 amino acids. Germline V CDR1 and CDR2: LNHNV, YYDKDF (reference sequence). Trimming shortened V by 4 bases and J by 10 bases, and 22 bases separated the two germline ends. The CDR3 nucleotides read TGTGCCACCAGCACCTTTAGACTGGGGGGACTCGGAGCTTTCTTT. It specifies CATSTFRLGGLGAFF.

On this clone: Other nucleotide sequences from this sample produce the same CDR3. The chain has TRBV28 and TRBJ2-5, with 8 bases identical to TRBD1. Germline assignment: CDR1 MDHEN and CDR2 SYDVKM. The CDR3 totals 12 residues. Trimming cost V 9 bases and J 2 bases; bases outside gene matches: 2. CDR3 sequence reads: CASRQGQETQYF. In nucleotides, the CDR3 is TGTGCCAGTAGACAGGGGCAAGAGACCCAGTACTTC.

The chain links TRBV11-1 to TRBJ2-3; 11 bases map to TRBD1. The germline V gene has CDR1 SGHAT and CDR2 FQDESV (reference sequence). V shed 5 bases and J 14 bases; nucleotides not matched to a gene: 3. The CDR3 is 11 residues long. The CDR3 region has the DNA TGTGCCAGCAGCCCCGGGACAGGGGGGTATTTT. This gives the protein CASSPGTGGYF. The entire variable domain, with the rest obtained from reference TRBV11-1 and TRBJ2-3, is as follows: EAEVAQSPRYKITEKSQAVAFWCDPISGHATLYWYRQILGQGPELLVQFQDESVVDDSQLPKDRFSAERLKGVDSTLKIQPAELGDSAMYLCASSPGTGGYFGPGTRLTVL.

The chain uses TRBV28 and TRBJ2-6; tentatively, D is TRBD2 (6 bases). V lost 7 bases to trimming and J lost 0 bases, with 10 bases between them. CDR3 length: 15 amino acids. Germline assignment: CDR1 MDHEN and CDR2 SYDVKM. The chain's CDR3 is CASNRGSSGANVLTF. CDR3 DNA: TGTGCCAGCAATCGGGGGAGCTCTGGGGCCAACGTCCTGACTTTC. Complete variable domain (other parts from reference TRBV28 and TRBJ2-6): DVKVTQSSRYLVKRTGEKVFLECVQDMDHENMFWYRQDPGLGLRLIYFSYDVKMKEKGDIPEGYSVSREKKERFSLILESASTNQTSMYLCASNRGSSGANVLTFGAGSRLTVL.